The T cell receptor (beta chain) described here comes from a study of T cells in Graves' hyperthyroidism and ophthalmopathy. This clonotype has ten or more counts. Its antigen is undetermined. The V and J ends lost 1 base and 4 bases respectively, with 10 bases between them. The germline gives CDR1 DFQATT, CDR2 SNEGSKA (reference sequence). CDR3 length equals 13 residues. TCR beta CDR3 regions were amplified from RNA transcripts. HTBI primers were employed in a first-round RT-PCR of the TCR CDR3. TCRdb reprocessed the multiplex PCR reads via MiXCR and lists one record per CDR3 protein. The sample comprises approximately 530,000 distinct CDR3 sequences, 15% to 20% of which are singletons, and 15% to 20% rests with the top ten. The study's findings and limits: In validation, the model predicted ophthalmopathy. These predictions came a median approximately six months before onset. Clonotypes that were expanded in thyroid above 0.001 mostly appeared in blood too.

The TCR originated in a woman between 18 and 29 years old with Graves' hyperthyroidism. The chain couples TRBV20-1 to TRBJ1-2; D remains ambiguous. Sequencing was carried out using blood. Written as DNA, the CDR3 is TGCAGTGCTAGAGTGCACAGCCCCTATGGCTACACCTTC. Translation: CSARVHSPYGYTF.